This T cell receptor beta chain was identified during a study of breast tumors, draining lymph nodes, adjacent tissues. Study-wide findings and caveats: Data only fit, rather than demonstrated, lymph node origin of most tumor T cells. Tumor TCR diversity was below lymph nodes but above nontumor tissue.

TCRdb re-called the multiplex PCR reads with MiXCR, one entry per CDR3 protein. The data contain some 250,000 distinct CDR3 sequences, about 34% of them singletons. Breast cancer patients provided tissue from their axillary draining lymph nodes. The CDR3 spans 17 residues. Germline V gene data show CDR1 as LGHNA and CDR2 as YNFKEQ. V was shortened by 4 bases and J by 2 bases, with 18 bases between the two germline ends. Ten or more counts support this clonotype. The antigen remains undetermined. The sequence was obtained from a female donor with breast cancer. Some clones in this sample may be carry-over from other donors' samples. This chain links TRBV4-2 with TRBJ1-3; possible D gene TRBD1, 5 bases. Sequencing used axillary lymph node tissue. The CDR3 nucleotides read TGTGCCAGCAGCCCCGGGGGGAGGGGCAGGGCTGGAAACACCATATATTTT. This encodes CASSPGGRGRAGNTIYF.